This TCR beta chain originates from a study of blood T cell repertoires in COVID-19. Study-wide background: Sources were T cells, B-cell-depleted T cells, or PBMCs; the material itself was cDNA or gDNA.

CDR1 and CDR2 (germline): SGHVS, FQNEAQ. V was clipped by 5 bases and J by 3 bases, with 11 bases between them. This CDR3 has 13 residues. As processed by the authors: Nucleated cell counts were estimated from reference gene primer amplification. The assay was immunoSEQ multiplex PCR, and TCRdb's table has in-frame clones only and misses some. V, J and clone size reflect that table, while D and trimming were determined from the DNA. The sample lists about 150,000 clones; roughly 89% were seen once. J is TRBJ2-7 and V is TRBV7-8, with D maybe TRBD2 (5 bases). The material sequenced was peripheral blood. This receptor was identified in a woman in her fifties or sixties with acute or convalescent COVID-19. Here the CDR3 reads CASSLRAFYEQYF. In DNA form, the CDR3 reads TGTGCCAGCAGCCTGCGGGCCTTCTACGAGCAGTACTTC.